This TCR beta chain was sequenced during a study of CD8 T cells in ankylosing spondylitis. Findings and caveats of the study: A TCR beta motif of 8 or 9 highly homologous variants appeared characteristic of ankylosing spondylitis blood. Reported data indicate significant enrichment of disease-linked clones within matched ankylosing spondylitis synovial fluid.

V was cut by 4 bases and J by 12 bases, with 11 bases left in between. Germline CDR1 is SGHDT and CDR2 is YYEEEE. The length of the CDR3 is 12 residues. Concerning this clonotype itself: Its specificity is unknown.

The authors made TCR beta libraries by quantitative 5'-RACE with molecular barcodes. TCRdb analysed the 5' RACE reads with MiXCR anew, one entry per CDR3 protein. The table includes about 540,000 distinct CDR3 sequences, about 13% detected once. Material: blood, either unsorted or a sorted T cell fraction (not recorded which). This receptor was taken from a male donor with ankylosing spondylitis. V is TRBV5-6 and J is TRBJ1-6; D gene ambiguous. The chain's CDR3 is CASSSGREPLHF. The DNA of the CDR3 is TGTGCCAGCAGCAGCGGAAGGGAACCCCTCCACTTT.